This T cell receptor beta chain comes out of a study of blood T cell repertoires in COVID-19 (TCRdb year 2020). In terms of the full investigation: Samples from collaborators originated in the United States, Italy and Spain and spanned both the acute and convalescent phases of COVID-19. Where available, HLA class I and class II types were taken from metadata supplied by the sample provider and were not determined by assay-based typing. Sample metadata almost always included a de-identified subject ID, COVID-19 status, age in years and sex. Samples were obtained from the ongoing ImmuneRACE study (first 160 participants) and from approximately 1,200 subjects provided by 6 global collaborators. The prospective study material was composed of cDNA or gDNA derived from T cells, B-cell-depleted T cells, or PBMCs. Subjects who had been exposed to COVID-19, were actively infected with it, or had recovered from it provided the deeply sampled blood TCRbeta repertoires that made up the dataset. A freely available public database, intended as a resource for researchers studying the immune response to SARS-CoV-2, is where the repertoires were released.

Whole blood was collected in K2EDTA tubes by collaborating institutions according to the institutions' own protocols. For TCRbeta analysis, collaborator samples were shipped as frozen whole blood, as isolated PBMCs, or as DNA extracted from either sample type. As regards this clone: Its antigen is unknown. There are no base qualities to consult, and no much larger clone falls within one base.

The full study reports these points: Clinical and demographic metadata were provided uncurated, with the amount varying by source and participant.

The immunoSEQ Assay, a bias-controlled multiplex PCR, was used to amplify TCRbeta CDR3 regions from genomic DNA. In the source study's methods: Within the assay, amplification of reference gene primers was used to estimate how many nucleated cells each sample contained. To quantify the absolute abundance of each unique TCRbeta CDR3 rearrangement, sequence reads were collapsed and filtered. For each sample, productive Simpson clonality was calculated as the square root of Simpson's diversity index across productive rearrangements. TCRdb retrieved this table from immuneACCESS and kept in-frame rearrangements only. Not all clones are present; in checked studies, unresolved V genes account for under half, and no reason is known for the remainder. V, J and clone size reflect that table, while D and trimming were determined from the DNA. This sample holds around 21,000 clones; less than 85% were observed only once. The biggest ten clones account for roughly three fifths of the sample.

Source material: peripheral blood. This clonotype was obtained from a man of 80 years or more with acute or convalescent COVID-19.

The DNA reads TGTGCCAGCAGCCAAGACCAACCGGGAGCGGGGTCGGATACGCAGTATTTT. This gives the protein CASSQDQPGAGSDTQYF. The rearrangement combines TRBV4-2 with TRBJ2-3; 7 central nucleotides agree with TRBD2. From the germline V gene, CDR1 is LGHNA and CDR2 is YNFKEQ. The CDR3 contains 17 residues, cysteine and phenylalanine counted. Just the 51-base CDR3 DNA is kept, in frame starting at base 1. Ends trimmed: V by 0 bases, J by 6 bases; bases unmatched to a gene: 12.